Given below is one T cell receptor (beta chain) in context. Looked up from germline, CDR1 is SGHNT and CDR2 is YENEEA. The CDR3 runs to 14 residues. Trimming stripped 6 bases from V and 2 bases from J, with 13 bases between. These data belong to a study of cytomegalovirus exposure and HLA in healthy donors. The PCR was carried out with 60 Vbeta primers and 13 Jbeta primers. Data came from immunoSEQ multiplex PCR; TCRdb stores just in-frame clones and leaves some out. The repertoire holds under 200,000 clones, with approximately 84% as singletons. The clonotype originates from a male donor in good health and CMV-seropositive. The chain has TRBV11-3 and TRBJ2-5; weak D call: TRBD1 (6 bases). The sequenced material came from PBMCs. The CDR3 DNA follows: TGTGCCAGCAGTCCCGGACAGACGCAAGAGACCCAGTACTTC. Its protein product is CASSPGQTQETQYF.